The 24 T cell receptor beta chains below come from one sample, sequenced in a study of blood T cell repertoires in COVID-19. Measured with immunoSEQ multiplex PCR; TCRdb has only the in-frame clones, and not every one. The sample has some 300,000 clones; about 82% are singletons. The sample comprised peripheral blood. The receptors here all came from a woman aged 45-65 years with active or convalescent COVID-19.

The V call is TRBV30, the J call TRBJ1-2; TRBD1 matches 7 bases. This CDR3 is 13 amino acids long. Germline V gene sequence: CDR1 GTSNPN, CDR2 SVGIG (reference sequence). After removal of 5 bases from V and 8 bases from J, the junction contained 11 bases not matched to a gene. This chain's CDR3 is CAWGETGIGGYTF. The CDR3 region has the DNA TGTGCCTGGGGGGAGACAGGGATCGGCGGCTACACCTTC. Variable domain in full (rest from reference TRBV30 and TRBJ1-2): SQTIHQWPATLVQPVGSPLSLECTVEGTSNPNLYWYRQAAGRGLQLLFYSVGIGQISSEVPQNLSASRPQDRQFILSSKKLLLSDSGFYLCAWGETGIGGYTFGSGTRLTVV.

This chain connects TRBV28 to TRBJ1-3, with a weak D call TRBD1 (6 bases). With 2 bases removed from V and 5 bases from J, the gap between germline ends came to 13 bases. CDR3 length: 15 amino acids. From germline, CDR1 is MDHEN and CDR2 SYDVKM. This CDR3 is CASSLPDRLRNTIYF. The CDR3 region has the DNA TGTGCCAGCAGTTTACCCGACAGGCTAAGAAACACCATATATTTT. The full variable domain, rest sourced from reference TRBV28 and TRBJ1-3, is DVKVTQSSRYLVKRTGEKVFLECVQDMDHENMFWYRQDPGLGLRLIYFSYDVKMKEKGDIPEGYSVSREKKERFSLILESASTNQTSMYLCASSLPDRLRNTIYFGEGSWLTVV.

CDR3 sequence (DNA): TGCGCCAGCAGCCCCCGCTCAGGGATTAATGAAAAACTGTTTTTT. Translation: CASSPRSGINEKLFF. The chain carries TRBV4-1 and TRBJ1-4; perhaps TRBD1 as D (5 bases). The germline V gene has CDR1 MGHRA and CDR2 YSYEKL. With 4 bases removed from V and 4 bases from J, the gap between germline ends came to 13 bases. The CDR3 covers 15 residues.

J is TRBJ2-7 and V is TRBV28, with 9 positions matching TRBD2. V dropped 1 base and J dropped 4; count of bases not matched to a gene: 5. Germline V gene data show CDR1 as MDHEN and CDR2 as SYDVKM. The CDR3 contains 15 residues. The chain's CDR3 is CASSLFAGGPYEQYF. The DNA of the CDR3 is TGTGCCAGCAGTTTATTCGCGGGAGGGCCGTACGAGCAGTACTTC. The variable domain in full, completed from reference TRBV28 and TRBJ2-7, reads DVKVTQSSRYLVKRTGEKVFLECVQDMDHENMFWYRQDPGLGLRLIYFSYDVKMKEKGDIPEGYSVSREKKERFSLILESASTNQTSMYLCASSLFAGGPYEQYFGPGTRLTVT.

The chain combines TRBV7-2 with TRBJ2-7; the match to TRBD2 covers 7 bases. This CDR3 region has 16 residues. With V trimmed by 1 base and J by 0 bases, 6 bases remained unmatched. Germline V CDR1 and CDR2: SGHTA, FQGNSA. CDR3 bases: TGTGCCAGCAGCTTAGTAGCCGGCGGGAGCTCCTACGAGCAGTACTTC. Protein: CASSLVAGGSSYEQYF.

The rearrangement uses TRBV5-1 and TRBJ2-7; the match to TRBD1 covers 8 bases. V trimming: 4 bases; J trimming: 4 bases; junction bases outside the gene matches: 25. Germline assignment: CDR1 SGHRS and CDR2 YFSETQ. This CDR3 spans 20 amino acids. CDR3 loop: CASSPTFSLPGGGLRYEQYF. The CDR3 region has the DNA TGCGCCAGCAGCCCCACTTTTTCCCTTCCAGGGGGCGGATTGAGGTACGAGCAGTACTTC.

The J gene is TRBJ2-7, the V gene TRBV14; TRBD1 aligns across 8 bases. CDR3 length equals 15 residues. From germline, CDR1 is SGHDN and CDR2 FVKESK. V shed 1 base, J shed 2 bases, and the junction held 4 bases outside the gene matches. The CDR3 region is CASSQGGTGTYEQYF. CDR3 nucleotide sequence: TGTGCCAGCAGCCAAGGGGGGACAGGAACCTACGAGCAGTACTTC.

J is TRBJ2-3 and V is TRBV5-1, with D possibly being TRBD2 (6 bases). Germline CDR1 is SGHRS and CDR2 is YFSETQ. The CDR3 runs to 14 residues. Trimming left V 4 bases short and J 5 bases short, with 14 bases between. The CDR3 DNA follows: TGCGCCAGCAGCCGGGACTTGAAACGAGATACGCAGTATTTT. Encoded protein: CASSRDLKRDTQYF.

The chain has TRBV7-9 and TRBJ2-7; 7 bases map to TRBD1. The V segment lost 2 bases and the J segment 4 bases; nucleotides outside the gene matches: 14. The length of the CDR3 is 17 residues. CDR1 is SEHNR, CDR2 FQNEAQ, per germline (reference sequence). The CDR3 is CASSLTPTGAEWYEQYF. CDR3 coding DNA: TGTGCCAGCAGCTTAACCCCCACAGGGGCGGAATGGTACGAGCAGTACTTC. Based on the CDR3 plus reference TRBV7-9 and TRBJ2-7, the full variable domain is DTGVSQNPRHKITKRGQNVTFRCDPISEHNRLYWYRQTLGQGPEFLTYFQNEAQLEKSRLLSDRFSAERPKGSFSTLEIQRTEQGDSAMYLCASSLTPTGAEWYEQYFGPGTRLTVT.

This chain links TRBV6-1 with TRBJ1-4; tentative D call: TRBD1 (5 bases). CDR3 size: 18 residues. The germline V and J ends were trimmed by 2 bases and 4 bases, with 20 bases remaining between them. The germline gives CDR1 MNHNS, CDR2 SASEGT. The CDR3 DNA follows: TGTGCCAGCAGTGAACCGGGGGTTCTGGAACTCGATAATGAAAAACTGTTTTTT. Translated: CASSEPGVLELDNEKLFF.

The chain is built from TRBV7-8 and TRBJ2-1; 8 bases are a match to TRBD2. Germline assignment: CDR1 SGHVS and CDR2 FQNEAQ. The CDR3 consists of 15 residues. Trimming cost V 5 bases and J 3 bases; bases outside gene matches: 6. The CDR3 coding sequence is TGTGCCAGCAGCCCTCGGGAGGGCGGCTACAATGAGCAGTTCTTC. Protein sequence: CASSPREGGYNEQFF.

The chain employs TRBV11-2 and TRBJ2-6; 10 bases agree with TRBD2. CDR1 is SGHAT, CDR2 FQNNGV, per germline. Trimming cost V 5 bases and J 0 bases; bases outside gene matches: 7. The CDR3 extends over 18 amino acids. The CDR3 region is CASSARTSGLSGANVLTF. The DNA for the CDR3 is TGTGCCAGCAGCGCCCGGACTAGCGGCCTCTCTGGGGCCAACGTCCTGACTTTC.

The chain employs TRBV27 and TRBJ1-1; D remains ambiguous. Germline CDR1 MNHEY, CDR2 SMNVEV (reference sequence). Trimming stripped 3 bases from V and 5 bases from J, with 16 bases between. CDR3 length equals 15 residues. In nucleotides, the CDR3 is TGTGCCAGCAGTTTGTTGACGACGCGGTTGACTGAAGCTTTCTTT. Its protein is CASSLLTTRLTEAFF.

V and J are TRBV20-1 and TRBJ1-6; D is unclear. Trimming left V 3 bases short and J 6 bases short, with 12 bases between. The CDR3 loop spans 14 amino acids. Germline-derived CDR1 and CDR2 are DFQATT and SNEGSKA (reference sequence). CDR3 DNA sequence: TGCAGTGCTAGTACCGGGATAAGTAATTCACCCCTCCACTTT. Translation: CSASTGISNSPLHF.

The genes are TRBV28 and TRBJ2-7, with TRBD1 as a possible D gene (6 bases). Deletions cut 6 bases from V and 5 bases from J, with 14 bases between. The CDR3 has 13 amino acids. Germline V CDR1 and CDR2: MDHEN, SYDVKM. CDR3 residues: CASRAGTPDEQYF. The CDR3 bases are TGTGCCAGCAGGGCCGGGACACCTGACGAGCAGTACTTC.

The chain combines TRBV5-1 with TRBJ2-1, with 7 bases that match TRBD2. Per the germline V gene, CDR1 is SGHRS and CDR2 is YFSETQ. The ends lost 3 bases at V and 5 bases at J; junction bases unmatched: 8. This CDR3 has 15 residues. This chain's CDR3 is CASSSPGLFDNEQFF. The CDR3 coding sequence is TGCGCCAGCAGCTCCCCGGGACTATTCGACAATGAGCAGTTCTTC.

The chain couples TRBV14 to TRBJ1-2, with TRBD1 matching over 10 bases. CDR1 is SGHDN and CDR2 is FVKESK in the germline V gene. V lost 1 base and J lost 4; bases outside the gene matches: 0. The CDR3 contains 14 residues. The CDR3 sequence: CASSQGTGGYGYTF. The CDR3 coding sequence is TGTGCCAGCAGCCAAGGGACAGGGGGCTATGGCTACACCTTC.

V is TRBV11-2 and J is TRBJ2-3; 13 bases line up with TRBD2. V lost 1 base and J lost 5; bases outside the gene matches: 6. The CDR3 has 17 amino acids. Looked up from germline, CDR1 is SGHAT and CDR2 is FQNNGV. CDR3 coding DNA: TGTGCCAGCAGCTTAGGACTAGCGGGAGGTTACGTAGATACGCAGTATTTT. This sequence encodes CASSLGLAGGYVDTQYF.

The DNA for the CDR3 is TGTGCCAGCAGCTTAGGAGGTGCCCTCGCCGGGTCCCAGCATTTT. Protein: CASSLGGALAGSQHF. V usage is TRBV7-9 and J usage is TRBJ1-5; D ambiguous. V was pared by 1 base and J by 11 bases, with 18 bases between. CDR1 is SEHNR, CDR2 FQNEAQ, per germline (reference sequence). The CDR3 has 15 residues. Full variable domain (outside the CDR3, taken from reference TRBV7-9 and TRBJ1-5): DTGVSQNPRHKITKRGQNVTFRCDPISEHNRLYWYRQTLGQGPEFLTYFQNEAQLEKSRLLSDRFSAERPKGSFSTLEIQRTEQGDSAMYLCASSLGGALAGSQHFGDGTRLSIL.

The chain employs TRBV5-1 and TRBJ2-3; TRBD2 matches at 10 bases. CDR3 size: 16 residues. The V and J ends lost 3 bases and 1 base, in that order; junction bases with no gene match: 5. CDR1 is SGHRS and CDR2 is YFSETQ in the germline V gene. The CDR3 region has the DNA TGCGCCAGCAGCTCCTCCGGGACTAGCGGCACAGATACGCAGTATTTT. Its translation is CASSSSGTSGTDTQYF.

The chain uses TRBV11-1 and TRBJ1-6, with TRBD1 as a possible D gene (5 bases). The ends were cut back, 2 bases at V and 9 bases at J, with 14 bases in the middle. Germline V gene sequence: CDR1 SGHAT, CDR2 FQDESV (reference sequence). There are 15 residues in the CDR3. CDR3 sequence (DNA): TGTGCCAGCAGCTTAAACGGCAGGGTACTTTCACCCCTCCACTTT. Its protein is CASSLNGRVLSPLHF.

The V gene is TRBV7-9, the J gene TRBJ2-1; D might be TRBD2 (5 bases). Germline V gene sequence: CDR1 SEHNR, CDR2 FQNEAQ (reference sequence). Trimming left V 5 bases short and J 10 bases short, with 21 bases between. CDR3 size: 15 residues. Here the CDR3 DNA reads TGTGCCAGCAGCGGGTTGGTAAGTGCGAGAGGGGAGCAGTTCTTC. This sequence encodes CASSGLVSARGEQFF.

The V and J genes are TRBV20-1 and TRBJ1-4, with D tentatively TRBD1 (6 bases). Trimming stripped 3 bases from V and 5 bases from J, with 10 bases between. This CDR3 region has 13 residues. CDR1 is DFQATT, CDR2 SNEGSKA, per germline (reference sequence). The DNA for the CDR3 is TGCAGTGCTAGTGAGGGGGGGAATGAAAAACTGTTTTTT. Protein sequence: CSASEGGNEKLFF.

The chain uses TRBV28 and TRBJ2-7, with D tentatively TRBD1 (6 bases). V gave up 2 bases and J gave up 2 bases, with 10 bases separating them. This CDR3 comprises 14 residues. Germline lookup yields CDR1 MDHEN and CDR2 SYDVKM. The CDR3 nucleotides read TGTGCCAGCAGTTTACGACGGACAGCCTACGAGCAGTACTTC. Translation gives CASSLRRTAYEQYF.